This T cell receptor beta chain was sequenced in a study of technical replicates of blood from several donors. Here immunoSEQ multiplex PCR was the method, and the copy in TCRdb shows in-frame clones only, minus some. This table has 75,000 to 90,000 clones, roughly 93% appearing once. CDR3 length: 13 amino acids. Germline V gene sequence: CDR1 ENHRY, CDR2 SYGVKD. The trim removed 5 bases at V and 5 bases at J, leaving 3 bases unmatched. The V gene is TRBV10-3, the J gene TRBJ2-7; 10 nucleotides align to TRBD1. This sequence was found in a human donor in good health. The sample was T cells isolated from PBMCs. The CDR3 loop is CAISRQGANEQYF. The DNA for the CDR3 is TGTGCCATCAGTAGACAGGGGGCTAACGAGCAGTACTTC.